This is a list of T cell receptor beta chains from one sample in a study of blood T cell repertoires in COVID-19. The protocol was immunoSEQ multiplex PCR, while the TCRdb copy is restricted to in-frame clones and leaves out a portion. The sample records 120,000 or so clones, about 90% being singletons. The sample consisted of peripheral blood. Receptors originate from an older woman with acute or convalescent COVID-19. CDR3s include the opening cysteine and the closing phenylalanine or tryptophan. The D gene is left open where the match is weak. Only some rows state a clone size, as once, few, many or a class for expanded clones.

clone_size	d_call	cdr3_length	v_call	j_call	cdr3_nt	cdr3_aa
.	.	14	TRBV5-4	TRBJ2-1	TGTGCCAGCAGCCTTCAGGGAAGCTACAATGAGCAGTTCTTC	CASSLQGSYNEQFF
once	.	12	TRBV12-3/TRBV12-4	TRBJ1-2	TGTGCCAGCAGTTTAATTCTCGGGGGCTACACCTTC	CASSLILGGYTF
.	.	14	TRBV3-1/TRBV3-2	TRBJ1-1	TGTGCCAGCAGCCAGGGGGACATCAACACTGAAGCTTTCTTT	CASSQGDINTEAFF
.	TRBD1	15	TRBV9	TRBJ2-7	TGTGCCAGCAGCGCCGGGACAGGGGGCTCCTACGAGCAGTACTTC	CASSAGTGGSYEQYF
.	TRBD1	13	TRBV11-3	TRBJ1-1	TGTGCCAGCAGCTTAGATCCAGGGACAGGAGCTTTCTTT	CASSLDPGTGAFF
once	TRBD2	15	TRBV15	TRBJ2-5	TGTGCCACCAGCAGAGTGACCGGGGGGCAAGAGACCCAGTACTTC	CATSRVTGGQETQYF
.	TRBD1	15	TRBV2	TRBJ1-1	TGTGCCAGCAGTGTCCGGGACAGACTAAACACTGAAGCTTTCTTT	CASSVRDRLNTEAFF
.	.	15	TRBV18	TRBJ1-1	TGTGCCAGCTCACTACGACAGGCTATGAACACTGAAGCTTTCTTT	CASSLRQAMNTEAFF
.	.	14	TRBV7-5	TRBJ2-7	TGTGCCAGTTTAACCCAGCGGGAGTCCTACGAGCAGTACTTC	CASLTQRESYEQYF
once	.	14	TRBV18	TRBJ2-5	TGTGCCAGCTCTTTCCAGCGACCACCCGAGACCCAGTACTTC	CASSFQRPPETQYF
few	.	15	TRBV10-2	TRBJ1-3	TGCGCCAGCAGTGAGTCTAGAGCGACTGGAAACACCATATATTTT	CASSESRATGNTIYF
.	.	13	TRBV27	TRBJ2-2	TGTGCCAGCAGTAATCAGGGCTTCGGGGAGCTGTTTTTT	CASSNQGFGELFF
.	TRBD1	16	TRBV27	TRBJ2-2	TGTGCCAGCACCCACACAGGGGGCGGTGGCACCGGGGAGCTGTTTTTT	CASTHTGGGGTGELFF
.	TRBD2	16	TRBV7-2	TRBJ2-2	TGTGCCAGCAGCGAAACTAGCGGGGGCTTGCCCGGGGAGCTGTTTTTT	CASSETSGGLPGELFF
.	TRBD1	12	TRBV30	TRBJ2-7	TGTGCCGGCGGGACAGGCGTATTCGAGCAGTACTTC	CAGGTGVFEQYF
.	.	13	TRBV19	TRBJ1-6	TGTGCCAGTAGTACAGGTTCGGATTCACCCCTCCACTTT	CASSTGSDSPLHF
.	.	19	TRBV18	TRBJ2-6	TGTGCCAGCTCATCCAGATGGGGCACGGGCAGCTCTGGGGCCAACGTCCTGACTTTC	CASSSRWGTGSSGANVLTF
.	.	13	TRBV6-5	TRBJ1-6	TGTGCCAGCAGTTACTCGTCGGGGGTAGCCCTCCACTTT	CASSYSSGVALHF
.	.	15	TRBV6-6	TRBJ1-5	TGTGCCAGCAGGCCAGGGAATCCGGGCAATCAGCCCCAGCATTTT	CASRPGNPGNQPQHF
.	.	16	TRBV28	TRBJ1-5	TGTGCCAGCACCACCGCGGCACGTCTGAAATATCAGCCCCAGCATTTT	CASTTAARLKYQPQHF
.	.	13	TRBV24-1	TRBJ2-1	TGTGCCACCAGTGATTTTACGGCAGGTGAGCAGTTCTTC	CATSDFTAGEQFF
.	.	15	TRBV6-1	TRBJ1-2	TGTGCCAGCAGTGAAGCCAGCCCGTCGGGGTCAGGCAACACCTTC	CASSEASPSGSGNTF
.	.	12	TRBV10-3	TRBJ2-2	TGTGCCATCAGTGTCCGCACCGGGGAGCTGTTTTTT	CAISVRTGELFF
.	TRBD1	14	TRBV6-5	TRBJ1-1	TGTGCCAGCAGACTGACAGGGCAGAACACTGAAGCTTTCTTT	CASRLTGQNTEAFF
.	TRBD2	18	TRBV30	TRBJ2-3	TGTGCCTGGAACCAAGCGGGAGGTTTCCTTGACCTCACAGATACGCAGTATTTT	CAWNQAGGFLDLTDTQYF
.	.	15	TRBV7-8	TRBJ2-4	TGTGCCAGCAGCTTTACCGAAGCGGCAGAAAACATTCAGTACTTC	CASSFTEAAENIQYF
.	TRBD1	18	TRBV5-5	TRBJ1-4	TGTGCCAGCAGCTTAACCGGGACAGGGGGCTCAACTAATGAAAAACTGTTTTTT	CASSLTGTGGSTNEKLFF
once	.	14	TRBV18	TRBJ1-1	TGTGCCAGCTCTACAGGGCCCATGAACACTGAAGCTTTCTTT	CASSTGPMNTEAFF
.	.	13	TRBV10-3	TRBJ1-1	TGTGCCATCAGTGGACAGTTGAACACTGAAGCTTTCTTT	CAISGQLNTEAFF
.	.	12	TRBV10-2	TRBJ2-7	TGCGCCAGCAGGGCCGGGACCTACGAGCAGTACTTC	CASRAGTYEQYF
.	.	11	TRBV10-1	TRBJ2-7	TGCGCCAGCAGTGACGGCTACGAGCAGTACTTC	CASSDGYEQYF
.	.	14	TRBV5-1	TRBJ1-4	TGCGCCAGCAGCTCATCAGGGGCTAATGAAAAACTGTTTTTT	CASSSSGANEKLFF
.	.	14	TRBV19	TRBJ1-1	TGTGCCAGTAGCCGGGACACGGTTTACACTGAAGCTTTCTTT	CASSRDTVYTEAFF
.	.	15	TRBV6-5	TRBJ1-3	TGTGCCAGCAGTATAACCAACACAATAGGAAACACCATATATTTT	CASSITNTIGNTIYF
once	.	14	TRBV10-3	TRBJ1-5	TGTGCCATCAGGGACACATCGAGCAATCAGCCCCAGCATTTT	CAIRDTSSNQPQHF
.	.	16	TRBV21-1	TRBJ2-3	TGTGCCAGCAGCACGCCTGGCGGGAGGGCCATAGGTACGCAGTATTTT	CASSTPGGRAIGTQYF
.	TRBD2	18	TRBV5-1	TRBJ2-3	TGCGCCAGCAGCTTATCCCCTAGCGGCAGTGGTGCTGCAGATACGCAGTATTTT	CASSLSPSGSGAADTQYF
.	.	13	TRBV19	TRBJ1-1	TGTGCCAGTAGGATGCTATTGGGCGCTGAAGCTTTCTTT	CASRMLLGAEAFF
.	TRBD1	17	TRBV27	TRBJ1-1	TGTGCCAGCAGGGACAGGGGGCGCGCGGTAAAAGGGACTGAAGCTTTCTTT	CASRDRGRAVKGTEAFF
few	TRBD1	15	TRBV11-2	TRBJ1-6	TGTGCCAGCAGCCCTCAAGGACAGGGGGAATCACCCCTCCACTTT	CASSPQGQGESPLHF
.	TRBD2	13	TRBV10-2	TRBJ2-7	TGCGCCAGCAGTCGGACTAGCGGGAGTGAGCAGTACTTC	CASSRTSGSEQYF
.	.	13	TRBV4-1	TRBJ2-7	TGCGCCAGCAGCCAAGATACAAAATACGAGCAGTACTTC	CASSQDTKYEQYF
.	.	13	TRBV5-4	TRBJ1-2	TGTGCCAGCAGCGGCAGGGGCCTCTATGGCTACACCTTC	CASSGRGLYGYTF
.	.	9	TRBV20-1	TRBJ1-2	TGCAGTGCCCCTAACCCCGGCACCTTC	CSAPNPGTF
.	.	13	TRBV19	TRBJ1-5	TGTGCCAGTAGTAGTCACGGGGGGTGGCCCCAGCATTTT	CASSSHGGWPQHF
once	.	16	TRBV11-2	TRBJ2-7	TGTGCCAGCAGCTTAGAACGGGTCTTGAGCTCCTACGAGCAGTACTTC	CASSLERVLSSYEQYF
.	TRBD1	16	TRBV19	TRBJ1-1	TGTGCCAGTAACTTCCTACAGGGGGCGAGGAACACTGAAGCTTTCTTT	CASNFLQGARNTEAFF
.	TRBD1	16	TRBV28	TRBJ2-1	TGTGCCAGCAGAGGAGACAGGGAAAGACACTACAATGAGCAGTTCTTC	CASRGDRERHYNEQFF
.	TRBD1	14	TRBV30	TRBJ1-1	TGTGCCTGGAGTAAGGGACAGGGAAACATTGAAGCTTTCTTT	CAWSKGQGNIEAFF
.	.	15	TRBV27	TRBJ1-5	TGTGCCAGCAGCCATACAAGGGGTGGTAATTGGCCCCAGCATTTT	CASSHTRGGNWPQHF
.	.	14	TRBV3-1/TRBV3-2	TRBJ1-1	TGTGCCAGCAGCCTAAATGTAGGGGGAAGGAAAGCTTTCTTT	CASSLNVGGRKAFF
once	.	16	TRBV19	TRBJ2-1	TGTGCCAGTAGTATAGATCCTACAGGGTTCTACAATGAGCAGTTCTTC	CASSIDPTGFYNEQFF